A few counts support the clone carrying this T cell receptor beta chain. Its antigen is as yet unknown. The data derive from a study of CD8 T cells in ankylosing spondylitis. Study findings and constraints: A subset of motif variants has previously been described in the synovial fluid and blood of reactive arthritis. The authors reported significant enrichment of disease-linked clones in matched ankylosing spondylitis synovial fluid.

Researchers built TCR beta libraries using quantitative 5'-RACE with molecular barcodes. Via MiXCR, TCRdb re-called the 5' RACE reads, giving one row per CDR3 protein. The sample contains fewer than 200,000 distinct CDR3 sequences, around 16% of which appear only once. Germline V gene sequence: CDR1 SGHRS, CDR2 YFSETQ. The V segment lost 1 base and the J segment 4 bases; nucleotides outside the gene matches: 5. This CDR3 contains 14 residues. The V and J genes are TRBV5-1 and TRBJ2-7, with TRBD1 matching over 7 bases. Sequences were obtained from blood, either unsorted or a sorted T cell fraction (not recorded which). The receptor's source is a male donor with ankylosing spondylitis or in good health (not recorded which). The CDR3 DNA reads TGCGCCAGCAGCTTGAGCAGGGGGAAATACGAGCAGTACTTC. As protein: CASSLSRGKYEQYF. Full variable domain (remainder filled in from reference TRBV5-1 and TRBJ2-7): KAGVTQTPRYLIKTRGQQVTLSCSPISGHRSVSWYQQTPGQGLQFLFEYFSETQRNKGNFPGRFSGRQFSNSRSEMNVSTLELGDSALYLCASSLSRGKYEQYFGPGTRLTVT.